This T cell receptor beta chain appears in the sequencing data of a study of early stage breast cancer tumors. The CDR3 runs 15 residues. Trimming removed 0 bases from V and 9 bases from J; junction bases left unmatched: 6. CDR1 is SGHRS and CDR2 is YFSETQ in the germline V gene. Repertoires were generated with immunoSEQ multiplex PCR, while TCRdb's copy carries only in-frame clones and drops some. The repertoire consists of roughly 48,000 clones, with around 83% occurring once and the leading ten covering about 1.3%. Material for sequencing was blood. The rearrangement links TRBV5-1 to TRBJ1-6, with 7 positions matching TRBD1. This clonotype was obtained from a person aged 45 to 59 with breast cancer. The CDR3 DNA reads as TGCGCCAGCAGCTTGGAACAGGGGTTACGTTCACCCCTCCACTTT. The encoded protein is CASSLEQGLRSPLHF.